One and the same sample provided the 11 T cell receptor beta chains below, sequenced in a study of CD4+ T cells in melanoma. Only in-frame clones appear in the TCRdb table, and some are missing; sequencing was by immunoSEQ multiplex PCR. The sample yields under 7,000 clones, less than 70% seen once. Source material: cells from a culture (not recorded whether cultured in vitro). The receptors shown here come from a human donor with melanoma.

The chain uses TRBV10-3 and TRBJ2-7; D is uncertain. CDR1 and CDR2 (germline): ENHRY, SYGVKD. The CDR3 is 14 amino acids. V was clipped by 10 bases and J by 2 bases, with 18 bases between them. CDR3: CATGPTDGPYEQYF. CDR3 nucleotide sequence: TGTGCCACCGGTCCCACGGACGGCCCCTACGAGCAGTACTTC.

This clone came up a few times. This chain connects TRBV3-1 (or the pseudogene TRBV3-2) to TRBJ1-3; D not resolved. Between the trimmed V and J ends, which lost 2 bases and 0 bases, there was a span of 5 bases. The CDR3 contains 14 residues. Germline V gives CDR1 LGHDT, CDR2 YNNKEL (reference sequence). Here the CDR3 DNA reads TGTGCCAGCAGCCAAAAAGGCTCTGGAAACACCATATATTTT. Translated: CASSQKGSGNTIYF.

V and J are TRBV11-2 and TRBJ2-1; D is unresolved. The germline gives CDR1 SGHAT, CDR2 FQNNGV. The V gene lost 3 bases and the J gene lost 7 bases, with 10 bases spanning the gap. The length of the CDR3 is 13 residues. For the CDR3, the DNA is TGTGCCAGCAGCTTTCCTGCCGAAAATGAGCAGTTCTTC. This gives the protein CASSFPAENEQFF.

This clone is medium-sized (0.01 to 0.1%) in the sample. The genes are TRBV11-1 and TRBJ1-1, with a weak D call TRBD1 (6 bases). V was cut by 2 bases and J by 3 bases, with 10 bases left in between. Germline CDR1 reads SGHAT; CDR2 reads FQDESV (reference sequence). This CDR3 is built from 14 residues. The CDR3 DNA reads TGTGCCAGCAGCTTATCGGGGGCGTACACTGAAGCTTTCTTT. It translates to CASSLSGAYTEAFF.

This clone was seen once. CDR3 protein: CASSQDYSGGAVEQFF. The CDR3, as DNA: TGCGCCAGCAGCCAAGACTATAGCGGGGGGGCGGTTGAGCAGTTCTTC. The chain has TRBV4-3 and TRBJ2-1; TRBD2 aligns across 11 bases. The germline gives CDR1 LGHNA, CDR2 YSLEER. After removal of 0 bases from V and 9 bases from J, the junction contained 7 bases not matched to a gene. This CDR3 has 16 residues.

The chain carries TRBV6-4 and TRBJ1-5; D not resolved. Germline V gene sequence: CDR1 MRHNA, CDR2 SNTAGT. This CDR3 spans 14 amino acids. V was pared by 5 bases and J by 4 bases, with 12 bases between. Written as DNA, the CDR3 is TGTGCCAGCAGTACCCTCGGCCCTAATCAGCCCCAGCATTTT. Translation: CASSTLGPNQPQHF.

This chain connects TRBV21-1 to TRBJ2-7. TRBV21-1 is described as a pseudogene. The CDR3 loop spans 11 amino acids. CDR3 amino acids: CARGVGYEQYF. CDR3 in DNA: TGTGCCAGGGGGGTGGGCTACGAGCAGTACTTC.

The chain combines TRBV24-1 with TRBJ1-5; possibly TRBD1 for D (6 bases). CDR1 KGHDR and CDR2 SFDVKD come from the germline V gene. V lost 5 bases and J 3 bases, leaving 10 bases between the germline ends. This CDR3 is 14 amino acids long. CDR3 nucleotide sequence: TGTGCCACCAGTGCTTGGGACACCAATCAGCCCCAGCATTTT. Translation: CATSAWDTNQPQHF.

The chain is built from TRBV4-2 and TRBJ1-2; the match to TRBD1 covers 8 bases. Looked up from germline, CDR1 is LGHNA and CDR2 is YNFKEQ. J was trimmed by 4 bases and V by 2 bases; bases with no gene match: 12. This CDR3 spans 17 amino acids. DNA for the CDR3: TGTGCCAGCAGCCAATCAGGCGACCAGGGGGCCCCCTATGGCTACACCTTC. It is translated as CASSQSGDQGAPYGYTF.

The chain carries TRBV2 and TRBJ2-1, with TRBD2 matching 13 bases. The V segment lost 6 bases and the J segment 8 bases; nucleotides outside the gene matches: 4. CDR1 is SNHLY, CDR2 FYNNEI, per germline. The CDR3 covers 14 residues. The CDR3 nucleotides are TGTGCCAGCAGGGGGACTAGCGGGGCCCATGAGCAGTTCTTC. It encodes CASRGTSGAHEQFF.

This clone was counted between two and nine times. The CDR3, as DNA: TGTGCCAGCAGCTTAGAGTTGGGGACAGTTTACAATGAGCAGTTCTTC. It translates to CASSLELGTVYNEQFF. The rearrangement links TRBV7-9 to TRBJ2-1; 7 bases fit TRBD1. V lost 1 base, J lost 4 bases, and 7 bases stayed unmatched. Germline V gene sequence: CDR1 SEHNR, CDR2 FQNEAQ (reference sequence). The CDR3 has 16 amino acids.